Below, 14 T cell receptor beta chains from the same sample are listed, as sequenced in a study of post-analysis software for immune sequencing data (dated by TCRdb to 2013 to 2016). On the study overall, not on this receptor specifically: Several TRBV segments, including TRBV5-6, TRBV5-1 and TRBV20-1, were significantly more frequent in patients than controls.

Their specific antigens are unknown. Library prep was done by PCR. TCRdb lists the instrument as Illumina HiSeq 2500. To reduce PCR and sequencing biases, unique molecular identifiers were built into the TCR beta cDNA libraries. Starting from the raw public reads, TCRdb applied fastp trimming at Q25, assembled clones with MiXCR and retained in-frame beta chains. Rows with one shared CDR3 protein collapse into an entry with the most common genes and DNA. In this sample the table shows approximately 730,000 distinct CDR3 sequences, about half of which occur a single time. Jointly, the top ten make up 4.9% of the sample. Material: blood. These receptors were taken from a girl aged 10-17 years with multiple sclerosis.

This chain's CDR3 is CASRYAGQGATDTQYF. The CDR3 nucleotides are TGCGCCAGCAGATACGCAGGACAGGGGGCAACAGATACGCAGTATTTT. This sequence joins TRBV5-1 and TRBJ2-3, with 11 positions matching TRBD1. J gave up 3 bases and V 5 bases, and 8 bases lay outside the gene matches. Germline values: CDR1 SGHRS, CDR2 YFSETQ. This CDR3 region has 16 residues.

Concerning this clonotype itself: The junction does not match germline at one end; this may be a read error. J is TRBJ2-3 and V is TRBV4-3; D uncertain. CDR3 size: 14 residues. Germline V gene data show CDR1 as LGHNA and CDR2 as YSLEER. CDR3 nucleotides: TGCGCCGGCAGCCAAGATTGGGGCACAGATACGCAGTATTTT. It codes for CAGSQDWGTDTQYF.

The rearrangement joins TRBV4-3 to TRBJ2-4, with a tentative D call TRBD1 (5 bases). This CDR3 is built from 13 residues. Trimming stripped 0 bases from V and 9 bases from J, with 9 bases between. Germline V gene data show CDR1 as LGHNA and CDR2 as YSLEER. CDR3 amino acids: CASSQETGIIQYF. CDR3 in DNA: TGCGCCAGCAGCCAAGAAACAGGAATCATTCAGTACTTC.

This chain connects TRBV20-1 to TRBJ2-7, with 10 bases identical to TRBD1. This CDR3 region has 16 residues. CDR1 is DFQATT and CDR2 is SNEGSKA in the germline V gene (reference sequence). The ends lost 3 bases at V and 6 bases at J; junction bases unmatched: 14. The CDR3 nucleotides read TGCAGTGCTAGGCCCGCGACCGGGACAGGGGAAGGCGAGCAGTACTTC. The encoded protein is CSARPATGTGEGEQYF.

This chain links TRBV10-3 with TRBJ2-3; 14 bases are a match to TRBD2. Germline-derived CDR1 and CDR2 are ENHRY and SYGVKD. This CDR3 is built from 20 residues. Trimming cost V 6 bases and J 3 bases; bases outside gene matches: 17. The chain's CDR3 is CAISNLGDYRTSGRTDTQYF. DNA of the CDR3: TGTGCCATCAGCAACCTTGGGGATTACCGGACTAGCGGGAGGACAGATACGCAGTATTTT.

This clonotype was recorded a few times. The chain carries TRBV20-1 and TRBJ2-1; 7 nucleotides match TRBD1. V was clipped by 3 bases and J by 0 bases; unmatched bases: 8. Germline V lookup: CDR1 DFQATT, CDR2 SNEGSKA (reference sequence). This CDR3 has 16 amino acids. The CDR3 loop reads CSASSSQGLSYNEQFF. DNA of the CDR3: TGCAGTGCTAGCTCCTCACAGGGGCTCTCCTACAATGAGCAGTTCTTC.

This clonotype turned up a few times. V is TRBV20-1 and J is TRBJ2-1; D gene ambiguous. The CDR3 loop spans 12 amino acids. Trimming stripped 5 bases from V and 6 bases from J, with 11 bases between. Per germline, CDR1 DFQATT and CDR2 SNEGSKA (reference sequence). The CDR3 reads CSAAPFGNEQFF. CDR3 coding DNA: TGCAGTGCTGCCCCCTTTGGCAATGAGCAGTTCTTC.

This rearrangement joins TRBV6-1 to TRBJ1-2; 9 bases map to TRBD1. V was pared by 5 bases and J by 2 bases, with 6 bases of the junction left unmatched. The CDR3 is 15 residues long. CDR1 and CDR2 from the germline V gene are MNHNS and SASEGT. The DNA of the CDR3 is TGTGCCAGCAGTCATCCCGGGACAGGGAACTATGGCTACACCTTC. This gives the protein CASSHPGTGNYGYTF.

Comment on this clonotype: One junction end does not reproduce the germline sequence, and a read error may be involved. The chain carries TRBV5-1 and TRBJ2-5, with TRBD1 as a possible D gene (5 bases). Germline CDR1 SGHRS, CDR2 YFSETQ. The CDR3 covers 13 residues. DNA of the CDR3: TGCGCCAGCAGCTTCGACAGACAAGAGACCCTGTACTTC. This codes for CASSFDRQETLYF.

This clonotype was found once. This chain connects TRBV11-2 to TRBJ2-4; D is uncertain. The germline V and J ends were trimmed by 4 bases and 0 bases, with 13 bases remaining between them. Germline assignment: CDR1 SGHAT and CDR2 FQNNGV. The CDR3 has 16 residues. CDR3 region: CASSWEVGLAKNIQYF. CDR3 DNA: TGTGCCAGCAGCTGGGAAGTGGGGTTAGCCAAAAACATTCAGTACTTC.

The J gene is TRBJ2-7, the V gene TRBV29-1, with 11 bases fitting TRBD2. The CDR3 spans 14 residues. The V gene's germline CDR1 is SQVTM and CDR2 ANQGSEA. J was trimmed by 7 bases and V by 6 bases; bases with no gene match: 11. The CDR3 reads CSVVRLAGSEEQYF. CDR3 nucleotide sequence: TGCAGCGTCGTTAGACTAGCGGGATCGGAAGAGCAGTACTTC.

This clonotype was seen more than once but under ten times. V usage is TRBV9 and J usage is TRBJ1-1, with D hard to call. Trimming pared 0 bases from V and 3 bases from J, leaving 6 bases between. The germline gives CDR1 SGDLS, CDR2 YYNGEE. This CDR3 region has 13 residues. CDR3 coding DNA: TGTGCCAGCAGCGTAGGGTCGTACACTGAAGCTTTCTTT. As protein: CASSVGSYTEAFF.

V gene TRBV7-8 combines with J gene TRBJ2-4, with 12 bases matching TRBD2. Per germline, CDR1 SGHVS and CDR2 FQNEAQ. J was trimmed by 0 bases and V by 1 base; bases with no gene match: 7. The CDR3 is 19 amino acids. In nucleotides, the CDR3 is TGTGCCAGCAGCTTAGGACTAGCGGGAGCGGAGGGAGCCAAAAACATTCAGTACTTC. Its translation: CASSLGLAGAEGAKNIQYF.

This clonotype was picked up a small number of times. The V gene is TRBV7-2, the J gene TRBJ2-5; TRBD1 matches 7 bases. The CDR3 has 17 residues. From germline, CDR1 is SGHTA and CDR2 FQGNSA. Trimming took 5 bases from V and 4 from J; bases not matched to a gene: 16. DNA for the CDR3: TGTGCCAGCAGCCCAAGACAGGGTACGGTTGATGGAGAGACCCAGTACTTC. Translation gives CASSPRQGTVDGETQYF.